The 7 T cell receptor beta chains below were found in one sample sequenced in a study of blood T cell repertoires in COVID-19. Libraries were prepared by immunoSEQ multiplex PCR; TCRdb keeps only in-frame clonotypes and omits some of them. The table records roughly 280,000 clones, 75% to 90% of them present only once. Sequenced: peripheral blood. These TCRs come from a man aged 30 to 39 with active or convalescent COVID-19.

This clone was observed once. The CDR3 reads CASSQDAEGQDTEAFF. The CDR3 DNA is TGTGCCAGCAGCCAAGATGCGGAAGGACAAGACACTGAAGCTTTCTTT. The chain recombines TRBV3-1 (or the pseudogene TRBV3-2) with TRBJ1-1, with a weak D call TRBD1 (5 bases). V was cut by 0 bases and J by 3 bases, with 14 bases left in between. The CDR3 contains 16 residues. Germline V gene lookup returns CDR1 LGHDT and CDR2 YNNKEL (reference sequence).

The genes are TRBV19 and TRBJ1-1, with no clear D. This CDR3 region has 13 residues. The V end was cut by 3 bases, the J end by 0 bases, with 5 bases between. Germline CDR1 is LNHDA and CDR2 is SQIVND (reference sequence). CDR3 loop: CASSINMNTEAFF. The CDR3 DNA is TGTGCCAGTAGTATTAATATGAACACTGAAGCTTTCTTT.

This sequence joins TRBV6-5 and TRBJ2-3, with D perhaps TRBD2 (6 bases). The V and J ends lost 4 bases and 7 bases respectively, with 15 bases between them. The germline gives CDR1 MNHEY, CDR2 SVGAGI. The CDR3 totals 14 residues. In DNA, the CDR3 is TGTGCCAGCAGTTCCGATTACGGCGGGAATACGCAGTATTTT. Its translation is CASSSDYGGNTQYF.

The V call is TRBV10-3, the J call TRBJ2-1; TRBD1 agrees at 12 bases. Germline assignment: CDR1 ENHRY and CDR2 SYGVKD. The V and J ends lost 3 bases and 16 bases, in that order; junction bases with no gene match: 13. CDR3 length: 15 residues. CDR3 protein: CAISEEAGTGGRLFF. The DNA of the CDR3 is TGTGCCATCAGTGAAGAAGCCGGGACAGGGGGCCGTTTATTCTTC.

V and J are TRBV25-1 and TRBJ1-4; TRBD1 agrees at 7 bases. Germline V gene lookup returns CDR1 MGHDK and CDR2 SYGVNS. The V gene end was trimmed by 5 bases and the J gene end by 7 bases; junction bases not matched to a gene: 10. There are 15 residues in the CDR3. This chain's CDR3 is CASSQTGVFTEKLFF. DNA for the CDR3: TGTGCCAGCAGTCAAACAGGGGTGTTTACTGAAAAACTGTTTTTT.

V is TRBV6-1 and J is TRBJ2-1, with D possibly being TRBD1 (6 bases). The CDR3 has 16 residues. Deletions cut 2 bases from V and 7 bases from J, with 18 bases between. From germline, CDR1 is MNHNS and CDR2 SASEGT. The CDR3 loop reads CASSEPRQVTGNEQFF. DNA of the CDR3: TGTGCCAGCAGTGAACCGCGACAGGTTACGGGAAATGAGCAGTTCTTC.

This clone was seen a few times. The V and J genes are TRBV3-1 (or the pseudogene TRBV3-2) and TRBJ1-6; 8 bases line up with TRBD1. Germline values: CDR1 LGHDT, CDR2 YNNKEL (reference sequence). The CDR3 has 16 residues. V shed 4 bases, J shed 8 bases, and the junction held 10 bases outside the gene matches. The CDR3 bases are TGTGCCAGCAGCCCCCGACCGGACAGGGAGGATTCACCCCTCCACTTT. This sequence encodes CASSPRPDREDSPLHF.